This paragraph covers one T cell receptor beta chain sequence. This clonotype was counted between two and nine times. Its antigen is not yet known. One base away there is no much larger clone; base qualities are not given. The trim is 8 bases for V and 1 base for J, with a gap of 17 bases between the germline ends. The CDR3 goes from the cysteine to the phenylalanine over 16 residues. The CDR3 DNA has 48 bases and is translated from base 1. Library prep was done by 5' RACE. The sequencer listed for this sample is NextSeq 500. The TCR library protocol attached unique molecular identifiers to individual cDNA molecules to correct for sequencing error and PCR bias. Both TCR alpha and beta chains were sequenced, and tight co-correlation was observed between alpha and beta sequence abundances in each sample. As for the original processing: Decombinator V4 was used to annotate TCR sequences for V gene, J gene and CDR3. TCRs were defined as expanded if a significant change between any two time points was detected under a Poisson model with p below 0.0001. TCR abundances were normalised to the total number of TCRs sequenced per sample and expressed as counts per million. TRAV1-2 paired with TRAJ12, TRAJ20 or TRAJ33 defined MAIT TCRs, while TRAV10 paired with TRAJ18 defined iNKT TCRs. VDJdb, accessed 1 November 2021, was searched for CMV, EBV and SARS-CoV-2 annotated TCRs, excluding TCRs annotated for multiple antigens. TCRdb handled the public reads itself, with Q25 trimming in fastp and clone calling in MiXCR, and kept productive beta chains. Rows matching on CDR3 protein sequence are summarized as one entry with the most common DNA and genes. For this entry, the V and J calls and clone size follow TCRdb and not the study's own pipeline. A total of over 50,000 distinct CDR3 sequences appear in this sample, about 7.6% of them only once. The ten largest clones take up approximately 10% of the sample.

The data originate from a study of early T cells in non-severe SARS-CoV-2 infection (dated by TCRdb to the early 2020s). For the wider study: Because TCR sequencing relied on bulk RNA taken from unsorted whole blood, pairing of alpha and beta chains was not possible. The paper as a whole reports these results and caveats: Matching against VDJdb was skewed toward anti-spike CD8 responses, likely underestimated virus-specific expansions, and missed private and CD4 specificities.

The study was a case-control design nested within a healthcare worker cohort in London, UK, with weekly nasopharyngeal swab PCR tests and blood sampling. Healthcare workers were recruited during the week of the UK lockdown, between 23 and 31 March 2020, and followed weekly for up to 16 weeks. The chain links TRBV12-3 or TRBV12-4 with TRBJ2-2; no D gene is confidently identified. This TCR was sampled from an adult who was a healthcare worker with PCR-confirmed SARS-CoV-2 infection or an uninfected control (not recorded which). The sequencing here drew on whole blood, taken at baseline. The nucleotide sequence reads as follows: TGTGCCAGCTCATCCTTAGCAGGCGGGAACACCGGGGAGCTGTTTTTT. This yields the protein CASSSLAGGNTGELFF.